These T cell receptor beta chains were read from a single sample in a study of T cells in Graves' hyperthyroidism and ophthalmopathy. MiXCR was run by TCRdb on the multiplex PCR reads, yielding one entry per CDR3 protein. The sample has some 500,000 distinct CDR3 sequences, around 14% seen once. The sequencing sample was made of blood. The receptor source for this set is a young woman with Graves' hyperthyroidism. Each CDR3 is given with its conserved first and last residue. Fields, in order: J gene, clone size, V gene, D gene, CDR3 protein, CDR3 DNA. D genes are given only for firm matches. Clone size is not always given. Where it is, it says once, few, many or a class for expanded clones.

TRBJ1-2 few TRBV19 - CASSILQGSYGYTF TGTGCCAGTAGTATCCTACAGGGCTCCTATGGCTACACCTTC
TRBJ1-5 - TRBV20-1 TRBD1 CSAIQGAGQPQHF TGCAGTGCTATACAGGGGGCCGGTCAGCCCCAGCATTTT
TRBJ2-2 few TRBV4-1 - CASSQRPGSNTGELFF TGCGCCAGCAGCCAAAGGCCGGGCTCGAACACCGGGGAGCTGTTTTTT
TRBJ1-1 many TRBV11-2 TRBD1 CASSSSGQGNTEAFF TGTGCCAGCAGCTCGTCAGGACAGGGTAACACTGAAGCTTTCTTT
TRBJ1-2 many TRBV19 - CASTTGNYGYTF TGTGCCAGCACTACAGGGAACTATGGCTACACCTTC
TRBJ1-1 - TRBV2 - CASSYGDSLGAFF TGTGCCAGCAGTTATGGAGACAGTCTAGGGGCTTTCTTT
TRBJ2-1 - TRBV5-1 TRBD2 CASSYGTSGSGYGYNEQFF TGCGCCAGCAGCTATGGGACTAGCGGGAGCGGATACGGCTACAATGAGCAGTTCTTC
TRBJ2-6 - TRBV24-1 - CATSSTTQGSHSGANVLTF TGTGCCACCAGTTCGACCACTCAAGGCTCCCACTCTGGGGCCAACGTCCTGACTTTC
TRBJ1-5 - TRBV2 - CASRDASNQPQHF TGTGCCAGCAGAGATGCTAGCAATCAGCCCCAGCATTTT
TRBJ2-1 many TRBV20-1 - CSARDDEQFF TGCAGTGCTAGGGATGATGAGCAGTTCTTC
TRBJ2-2 few TRBV10-3 - CAISRDAGTGELFF TGTGCCATCAGCCGCGACGCGGGGACCGGGGAGCTGTTTTTT
TRBJ2-2 few TRBV9 - CASSLRSPGELFF TGTGCCAGCAGCCTAAGGTCCCCCGGGGAGCTGTTTTTT
TRBJ2-1 many TRBV11-2 TRBD2 CASSSHPGLAVNEQFF TGTGCCAGCAGTAGTCATCCGGGACTAGCAGTGAATGAGCAGTTCTTC
TRBJ2-3 many TRBV12-3/TRBV12-4 TRBD2 CASTTSVLSTDTQYF TGTGCCAGCACGACTAGCGTCTTAAGCACAGATACGCAGTATTTT
TRBJ1-1 many TRBV2 TRBD1 CARRKDRGTEAFF TGTGCCAGGCGGAAGGACAGGGGTACTGAAGCTTTCTTT
TRBJ2-3 many TRBV18 - CASSRLELTDTQYF TGTGCCAGCTCACGACTCGAACTCACAGATACGCAGTATTTT
TRBJ2-1 few TRBV11-2 - CASSSGEQGFLYNEQFF TGTGCCAGCAGCTCAGGGGAGCAGGGTTTTCTCTACAATGAGCAGTTCTTC
TRBJ2-7 - TRBV5-1 TRBD1 CASSFDRGGDEQYF TGCGCCAGCAGCTTTGACAGGGGTGGCGACGAGCAGTACTTC
TRBJ1-2 many TRBV4-2 - CASSQVGTGDGYTF TGTGCCAGCAGCCAAGTGGGCACGGGGGATGGCTACACCTTC
TRBJ2-1 few TRBV19 - CASTLAGTLNPNEQFF TGTGCCAGTACCCTTGCCGGGACTCTCAACCCAAATGAGCAGTTCTTC
TRBJ2-3 many TRBV11-3 TRBD2 CASSPGGASTDTQYF TGTGCCAGCAGCCCGGGGGGAGCTAGCACAGATACGCAGTATTTT
TRBJ2-7 many TRBV6-1 - CASISRDNYEQYF TGTGCCAGCATCTCCAGGGATAACTACGAGCAGTACTTC
TRBJ1-1 few TRBV14 TRBD1 CASSQYQGASTEAFF TGTGCCAGCAGCCAGTACCAGGGGGCGAGCACTGAAGCTTTCTTT
TRBJ2-4 few TRBV6-1 - CASTGWDIDKNIQYF TGTGCCAGCACGGGATGGGACATCGACAAAAACATTCAGTACTTC
TRBJ2-1 many TRBV5-6 - CASSLGSFADEQFF TGTGCCAGCAGCCTTGGTAGCTTTGCCGATGAGCAGTTCTTC